This TCR beta chain emerged from a study of Tregs in tolerant kidney transplant recipients. In the study overall: Antibodies separated recipient from donor cells. General study results and limits: The small number of patients limits these findings pending further validation. Biological reproducibility was not directly addressed in this study.

The data were produced by immunoSEQ multiplex PCR, yet TCRdb's version contains in-frame clones alone and is incomplete. Among 35,000 to 50,000 clones, nearly 97% were seen once, and the ten largest hold 0.3% to 0.45%. The CDR3 loop spans 14 amino acids. Trimming removed 1 base from V and 3 bases from J; junction bases left unmatched: 3. Germline V gene lookup returns CDR1 SGHRS and CDR2 YFSETQ. Turning to this clone: As yet, its antigen is unknown.

The clonotype originates from a human donor in good health. Specimen: Tregs from blood cultured with allogeneic cells. This sequence joins TRBV5-1 and TRBJ2-7; 8 nucleotides line up with TRBD1. The CDR3 sequence: CASSLRDRGYEQYF. In DNA form, the CDR3 reads TGCGCCAGCAGCTTGAGAGACAGGGGCTACGAGCAGTACTTC. The whole variable domain, remainder taken from reference TRBV5-1 and TRBJ2-7, is KAGVTQTPRYLIKTRGQQVTLSCSPISGHRSVSWYQQTPGQGLQFLFEYFSETQRNKGNFPGRFSGRQFSNSRSEMNVSTLELGDSALYLCASSLRDRGYEQYFGPGTRLTVT.